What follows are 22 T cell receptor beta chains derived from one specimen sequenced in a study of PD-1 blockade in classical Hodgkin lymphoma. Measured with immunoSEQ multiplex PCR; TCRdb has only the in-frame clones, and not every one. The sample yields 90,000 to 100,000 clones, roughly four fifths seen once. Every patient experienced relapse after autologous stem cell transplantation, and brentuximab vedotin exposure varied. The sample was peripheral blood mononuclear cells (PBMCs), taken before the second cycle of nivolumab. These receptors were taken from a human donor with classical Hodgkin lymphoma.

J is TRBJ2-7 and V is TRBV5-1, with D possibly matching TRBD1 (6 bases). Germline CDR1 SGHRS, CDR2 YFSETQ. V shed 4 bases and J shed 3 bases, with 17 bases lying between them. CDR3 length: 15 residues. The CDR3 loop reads CASSPQPQQGYEQYF. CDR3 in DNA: TGCGCCAGCAGCCCTCAGCCTCAACAGGGCTACGAGCAGTACTTC. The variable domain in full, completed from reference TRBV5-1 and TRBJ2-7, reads KAGVTQTPRYLIKTRGQQVTLSCSPISGHRSVSWYQQTPGQGLQFLFEYFSETQRNKGNFPGRFSGRQFSNSRSEMNVSTLELGDSALYLCASSPQPQQGYEQYFGPGTRLTVT.

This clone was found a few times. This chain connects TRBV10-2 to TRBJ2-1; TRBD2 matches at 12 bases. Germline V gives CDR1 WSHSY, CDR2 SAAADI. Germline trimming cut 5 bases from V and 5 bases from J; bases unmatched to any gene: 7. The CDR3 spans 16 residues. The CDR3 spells CASSSPGLAGNNEQFF. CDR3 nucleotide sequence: TGCGCCAGCAGTTCTCCGGGACTAGCGGGTAACAATGAGCAGTTCTTC.

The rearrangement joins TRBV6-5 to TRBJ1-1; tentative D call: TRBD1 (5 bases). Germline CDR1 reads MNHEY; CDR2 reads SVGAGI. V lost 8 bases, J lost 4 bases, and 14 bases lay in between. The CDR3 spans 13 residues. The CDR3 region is CASVGVGPTEAFF. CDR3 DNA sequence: TGTGCCAGCGTCGGCGTGGGGCCCACTGAAGCTTTCTTT.

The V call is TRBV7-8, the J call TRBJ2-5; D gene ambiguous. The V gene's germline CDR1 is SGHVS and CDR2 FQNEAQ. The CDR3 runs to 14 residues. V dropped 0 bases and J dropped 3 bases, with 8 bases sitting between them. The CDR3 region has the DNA TGTGCCAGCAGCTTAGCGTCCGTAAAAGAGACCCAGTACTTC. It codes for CASSLASVKETQYF.

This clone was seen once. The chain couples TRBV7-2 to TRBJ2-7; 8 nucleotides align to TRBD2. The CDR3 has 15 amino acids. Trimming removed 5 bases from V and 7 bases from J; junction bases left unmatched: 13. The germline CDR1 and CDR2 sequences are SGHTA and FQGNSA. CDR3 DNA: TGTGCCAGCAGCGTACAAGCGGGAGATACGGGAGAGCAGTACTTC. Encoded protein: CASSVQAGDTGEQYF.

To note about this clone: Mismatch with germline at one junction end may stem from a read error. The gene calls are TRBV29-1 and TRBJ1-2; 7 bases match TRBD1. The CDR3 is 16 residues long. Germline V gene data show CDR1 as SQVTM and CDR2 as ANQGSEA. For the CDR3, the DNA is TGCAGCGTGGAAGCGCCGGGACAGCGAAATAACTATGGCTACACCTTC. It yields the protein CSVEAPGQRNNYGYTF.

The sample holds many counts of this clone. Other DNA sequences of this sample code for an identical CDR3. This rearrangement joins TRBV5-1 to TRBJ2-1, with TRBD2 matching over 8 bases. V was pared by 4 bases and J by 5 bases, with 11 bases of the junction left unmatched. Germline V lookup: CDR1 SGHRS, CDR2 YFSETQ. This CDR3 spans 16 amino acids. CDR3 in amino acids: CASSPLASGSHNEQFF. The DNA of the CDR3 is TGCGCCAGCAGCCCCCTGGCCAGCGGGAGCCACAATGAGCAGTTCTTC.

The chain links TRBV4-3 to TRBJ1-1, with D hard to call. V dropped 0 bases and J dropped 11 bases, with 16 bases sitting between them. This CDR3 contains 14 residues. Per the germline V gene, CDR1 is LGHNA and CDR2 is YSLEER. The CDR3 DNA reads TGCGCCAGCAGCCAAGATATAGGTGCCGTCCGGGCTTTCTTT. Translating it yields CASSQDIGAVRAFF.

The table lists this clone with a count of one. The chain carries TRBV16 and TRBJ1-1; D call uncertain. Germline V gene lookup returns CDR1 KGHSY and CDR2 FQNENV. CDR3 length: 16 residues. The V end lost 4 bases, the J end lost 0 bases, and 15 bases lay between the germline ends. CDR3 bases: TGTGCCAGCAGCCCGAATGGACCGCTAATGAACACTGAAGCTTTCTTT. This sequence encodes CASSPNGPLMNTEAFF.

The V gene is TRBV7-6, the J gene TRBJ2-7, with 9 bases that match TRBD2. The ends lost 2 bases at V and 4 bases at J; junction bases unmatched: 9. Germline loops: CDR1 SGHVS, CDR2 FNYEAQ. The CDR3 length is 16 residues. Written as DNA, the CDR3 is TGTGCCAGCAGCTTAAGCAGAGCGGGAGGTTCATACGAGCAGTACTTC. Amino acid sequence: CASSLSRAGGSYEQYF.

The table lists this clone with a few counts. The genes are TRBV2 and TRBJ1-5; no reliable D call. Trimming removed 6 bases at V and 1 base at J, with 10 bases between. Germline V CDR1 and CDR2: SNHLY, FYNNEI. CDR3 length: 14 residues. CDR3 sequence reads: CASRTAGSNQPQHF. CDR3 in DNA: TGTGCCAGCAGGACGGCGGGCAGCAATCAGCCCCAGCATTTT.

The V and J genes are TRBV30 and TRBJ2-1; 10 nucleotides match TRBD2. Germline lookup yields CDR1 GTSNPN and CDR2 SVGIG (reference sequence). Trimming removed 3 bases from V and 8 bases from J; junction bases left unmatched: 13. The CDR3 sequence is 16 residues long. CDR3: CAWSPEAGGLNYEQFF. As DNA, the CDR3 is TGTGCCTGGAGCCCAGAAGCGGGAGGGCTTAATTATGAGCAGTTCTTC.

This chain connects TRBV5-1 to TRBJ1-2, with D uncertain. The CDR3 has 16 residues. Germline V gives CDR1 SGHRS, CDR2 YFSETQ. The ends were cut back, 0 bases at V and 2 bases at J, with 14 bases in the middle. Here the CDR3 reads CASSLVSGIPNYGYTF. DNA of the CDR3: TGCGCCAGCAGCTTGGTATCCGGGATTCCCAACTATGGCTACACCTTC.

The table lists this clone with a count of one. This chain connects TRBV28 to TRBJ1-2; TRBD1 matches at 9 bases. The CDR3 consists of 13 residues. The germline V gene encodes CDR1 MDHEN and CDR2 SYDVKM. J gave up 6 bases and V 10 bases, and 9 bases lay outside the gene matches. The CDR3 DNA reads TGTGCCACCCGTCCCACAGGGGGCAATGGCTACACCTTC. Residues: CATRPTGGNGYTF.

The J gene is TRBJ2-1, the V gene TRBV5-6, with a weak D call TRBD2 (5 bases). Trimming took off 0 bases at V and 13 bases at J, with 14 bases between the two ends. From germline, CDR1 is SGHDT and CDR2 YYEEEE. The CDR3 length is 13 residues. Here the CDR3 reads CASSLGGPGVQFF. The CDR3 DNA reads TGTGCCAGCAGCTTGGGAGGGCCCGGGGTACAGTTCTTC.

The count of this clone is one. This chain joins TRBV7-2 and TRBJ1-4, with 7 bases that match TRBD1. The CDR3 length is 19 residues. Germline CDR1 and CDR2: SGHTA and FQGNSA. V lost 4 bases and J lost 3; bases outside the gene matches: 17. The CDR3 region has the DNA TGTGCCAGCAGCTCAGGGATACAGGGGCGGGTTGCACCTAATGAAAAACTGTTTTTT. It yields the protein CASSSGIQGRVAPNEKLFF.

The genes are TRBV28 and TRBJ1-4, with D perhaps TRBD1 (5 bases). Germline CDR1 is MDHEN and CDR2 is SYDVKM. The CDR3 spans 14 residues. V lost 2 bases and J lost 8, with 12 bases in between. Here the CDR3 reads CASSLPGRREKLFF. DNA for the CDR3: TGTGCCAGCAGTTTACCAGGGAGAAGGGAAAAACTGTTTTTT.

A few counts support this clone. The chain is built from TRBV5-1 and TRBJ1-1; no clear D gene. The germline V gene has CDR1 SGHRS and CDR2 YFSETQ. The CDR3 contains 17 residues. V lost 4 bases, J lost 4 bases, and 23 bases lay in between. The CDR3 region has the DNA TGCGCCAGCAGCCCCAGCGCTATAATTGGCGCCGGCACTGAAGCTTTCTTT. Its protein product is CASSPSAIIGAGTEAFF. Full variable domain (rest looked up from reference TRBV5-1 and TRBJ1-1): KAGVTQTPRYLIKTRGQQVTLSCSPISGHRSVSWYQQTPGQGLQFLFEYFSETQRNKGNFPGRFSGRQFSNSRSEMNVSTLELGDSALYLCASSPSAIIGAGTEAFFGQGTRLTVV.

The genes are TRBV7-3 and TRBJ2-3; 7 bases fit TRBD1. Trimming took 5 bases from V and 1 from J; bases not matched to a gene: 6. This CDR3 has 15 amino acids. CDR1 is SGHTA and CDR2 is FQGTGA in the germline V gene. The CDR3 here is CASSPRTGGTDTQYF. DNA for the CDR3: TGTGCCAGCAGCCCACGGACAGGAGGCACAGATACGCAGTATTTT.

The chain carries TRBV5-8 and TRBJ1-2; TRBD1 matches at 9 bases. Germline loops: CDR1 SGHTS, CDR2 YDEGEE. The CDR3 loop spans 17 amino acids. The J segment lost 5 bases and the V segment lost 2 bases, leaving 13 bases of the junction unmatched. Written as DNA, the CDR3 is TGTGCCAGCAGCTTCCGGACAGGGGTTTCAAGTTTGTATGGCTACACCTTC. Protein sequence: CASSFRTGVSSLYGYTF.

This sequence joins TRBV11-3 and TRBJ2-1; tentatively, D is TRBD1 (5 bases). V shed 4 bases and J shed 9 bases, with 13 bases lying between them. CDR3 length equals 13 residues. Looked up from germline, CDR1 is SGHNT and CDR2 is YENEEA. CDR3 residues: CASSYDRQSEQFF. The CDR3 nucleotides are TGTGCCAGCAGCTACGACAGACAGTCTGAGCAGTTCTTC.

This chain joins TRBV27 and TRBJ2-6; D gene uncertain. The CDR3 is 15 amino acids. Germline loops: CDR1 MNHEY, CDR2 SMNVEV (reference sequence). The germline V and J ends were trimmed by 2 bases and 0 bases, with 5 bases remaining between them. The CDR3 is CASSLELSGANVLTF. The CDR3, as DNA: TGTGCCAGCAGTTTAGAGCTCTCTGGGGCCAACGTCCTGACTTTC.